This T cell receptor beta chain came from a study of beta chain features in type 1 diabetes. Notes on the study in general: Type 1 diabetes patients had moderately but significantly shorter TCRB CDR3s in all four CD4+ subsets.

Germline V gives CDR1 GTSNPN, CDR2 SVGIG (reference sequence). The CDR3 runs to 14 residues. The ends were cut back, 1 base at V and 4 bases at J, with 13 bases in the middle. This clone was seen only a few times. Its specificity is not known. The entirety of the isolated RNA underwent reverse transcription, so expressed TCRB transcripts were sequenced. This table comes from immunoSEQ multiplex PCR, and its TCRdb copy is limited to in-frame clones, with some not included. The sample shows about 160,000 clones, over 55% of them seen only once. V and J are TRBV30 and TRBJ1-2; the D gene is possibly TRBD1 (6 bases). The clonotype originates from a man aged 25 to 40 with type 1 diabetes. The sample was naive CD4+ T cells from blood. DNA of the CDR3: TGTGCCTGGAGTGACCCCAGGGGAGGCTATGGCTACACCTTC. This sequence encodes CAWSDPRGGYGYTF.